Listed here are 3 T cell receptor beta chains from one sample, sequenced in a study of blood T cell repertoires in COVID-19. The protocol was immunoSEQ multiplex PCR, while the TCRdb copy is restricted to in-frame clones and leaves out a portion. The table has 25,000 to 30,000 clones, around nine tenths seen once. The sequencing sample was made of peripheral blood. Receptor source: a human donor in a cohort sampled during active COVID-19.

This chain connects TRBV28 to TRBJ1-4, with 7 bases lining up with TRBD1. With V trimmed by 6 bases and J by 5 bases, 9 bases remained unmatched. The length of the CDR3 is 15 residues. Germline V gives CDR1 MDHEN, CDR2 SYDVKM. CDR3 region: CASRPPGQPNEKLFF. DNA of the CDR3: TGTGCCAGCAGGCCTCCGGGACAGCCAAATGAAAAACTGTTTTTT.

CDR3 bases: TGTGCCAGCAGTTCCGACCAAAACCGGGACAGGTTCTCCTACGAGCAGTACTTC. This translates into CASSSDQNRDRFSYEQYF. The V and J genes are TRBV28 and TRBJ2-7; 8 positions agree with TRBD1. The CDR3 runs to 18 residues. Trimming cost V 4 bases and J 0 bases; bases outside gene matches: 14. Germline CDR1 reads MDHEN; CDR2 reads SYDVKM.

J is TRBJ2-6 and V is TRBV5-1, with D possibly TRBD1 on 5 matching bases. Germline values: CDR1 SGHRS, CDR2 YFSETQ. The CDR3 spans 16 residues. V was cut by 0 bases and J by 4 bases, with 11 bases left in between. The CDR3 sequence is CASSLVSGSGANVLTF. The DNA for the CDR3 is TGCGCCAGCAGCTTGGTTTCAGGGTCCGGGGCCAACGTCCTGACTTTC.